This T cell receptor (beta chain) stems from a study of T cell responses to AZD1222 COVID-19 vaccine. TCRdb's table, derived via immunoSEQ multiplex PCR, lists solely in-frame clones and lacks some. The table includes some 130,000 clones, approximately 85% detected once. Worth noting for this clone: No antigen is known for it.

Study-level points and caveats: Epitopes outside B.1.351 and B.1.1.7 mutated regions reportedly drew nearly half of spike TCRs. Repertoire sampling happened only post peak T cell response.

V was trimmed by 6 bases and J by 0 bases, leaving 18 bases between them. Germline CDR1 is MNHEY and CDR2 is SMNVEV (reference sequence). This CDR3 contains 16 residues. The sequences come from peripheral blood, collected on day 0 of AZD1222 vaccination. The receptor was isolated from an adult in good health. The chain combines TRBV27 with TRBJ2-7, with a possible D match to TRBD1 (6 bases). The CDR3 DNA is TGTGCCAGCAGCAATGACAGGCGACCAAGCTCCTACGAGCAGTACTTC. Its protein is CASSNDRRPSSYEQYF.